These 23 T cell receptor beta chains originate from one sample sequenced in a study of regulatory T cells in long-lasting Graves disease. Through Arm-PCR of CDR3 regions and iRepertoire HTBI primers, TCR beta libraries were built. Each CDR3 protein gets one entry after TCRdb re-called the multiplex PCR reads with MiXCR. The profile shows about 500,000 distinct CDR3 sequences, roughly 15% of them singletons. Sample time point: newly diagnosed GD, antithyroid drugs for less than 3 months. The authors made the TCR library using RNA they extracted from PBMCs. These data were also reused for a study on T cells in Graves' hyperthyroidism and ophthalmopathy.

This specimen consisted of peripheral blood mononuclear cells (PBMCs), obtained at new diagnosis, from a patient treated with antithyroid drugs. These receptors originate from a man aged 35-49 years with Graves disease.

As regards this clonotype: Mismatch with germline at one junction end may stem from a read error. CDR3 DNA: TGTGCCAGCAGCGAGGACAGGGGACGGCGGAGCACAGATACGCAGTATTTC. Translated: CASSEDRGRRSTDTQYF. This chain joins TRBV5-1 and TRBJ2-3; TRBD1 agrees at 9 bases. The CDR3 contains 17 residues. Germline-derived CDR1 and CDR2 are SGHRS and YFSETQ. Combining the CDR3 with reference TRBV5-1 and TRBJ2-3 gives the whole variable domain KAGVTQTPRYLIKTRGQQVTLSCSPISGHRSVSWYQQTPGQGLQFLFEYFSETQRNKGNFPGRFSGRQFSNSRSEMNVSTLELGDSALYLCASSEDRGRRSTDTQYFGPGTRLTVL.

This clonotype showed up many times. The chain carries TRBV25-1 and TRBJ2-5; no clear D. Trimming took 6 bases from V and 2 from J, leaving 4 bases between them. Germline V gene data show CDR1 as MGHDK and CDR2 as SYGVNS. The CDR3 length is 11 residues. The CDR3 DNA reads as TGTGCCAGCAGCGGACAAGAGACCCAGTACTTC. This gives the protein CASSGQETQYF.

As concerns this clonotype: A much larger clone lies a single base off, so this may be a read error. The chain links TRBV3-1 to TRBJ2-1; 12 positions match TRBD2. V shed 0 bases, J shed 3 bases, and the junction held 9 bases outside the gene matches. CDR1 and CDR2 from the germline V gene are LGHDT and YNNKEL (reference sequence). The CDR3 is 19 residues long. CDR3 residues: CASSQETTKLAGGYNEQFF. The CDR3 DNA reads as TGTGCCAGCAGCCAAGAGACTACAAAACTAGCGGGGGGCTACAATGAGCAGTTCTTC.

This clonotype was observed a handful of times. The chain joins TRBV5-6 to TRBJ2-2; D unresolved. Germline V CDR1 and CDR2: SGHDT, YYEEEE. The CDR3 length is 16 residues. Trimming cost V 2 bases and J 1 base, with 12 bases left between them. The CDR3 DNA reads TGTGCCAGCAGCTTTGGCGGCACCCTGAACACCGGGGAGCTGTTTTTT. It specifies CASSFGGTLNTGELFF.

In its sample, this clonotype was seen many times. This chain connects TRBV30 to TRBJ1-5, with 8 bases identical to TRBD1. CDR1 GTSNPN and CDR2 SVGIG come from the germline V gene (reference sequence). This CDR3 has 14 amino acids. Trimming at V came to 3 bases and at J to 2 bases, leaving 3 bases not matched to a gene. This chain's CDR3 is CAWRGQVRNQPQHF. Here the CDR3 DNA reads TGTGCCTGGAGGGGACAGGTTCGCAATCAGCCCCAGCATTTT. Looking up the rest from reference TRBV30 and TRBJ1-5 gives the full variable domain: SQTIHQWPATLVQPVGSPLSLECTVEGTSNPNLYWYRQAAGRGLQLLFYSVGIGQISSEVPQNLSASRPQDRQFILSSKKLLLSDSGFYLCAWRGQVRNQPQHFGDGTRLSIL.

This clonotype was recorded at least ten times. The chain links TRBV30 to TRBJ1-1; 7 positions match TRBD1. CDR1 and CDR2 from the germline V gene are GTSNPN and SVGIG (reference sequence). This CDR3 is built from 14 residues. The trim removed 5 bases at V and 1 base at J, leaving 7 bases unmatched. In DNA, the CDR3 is TGTGCCTGGGGAAGTGACAGGGCGAACACTGAAGCTTTCTTT. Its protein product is CAWGSDRANTEAFF.

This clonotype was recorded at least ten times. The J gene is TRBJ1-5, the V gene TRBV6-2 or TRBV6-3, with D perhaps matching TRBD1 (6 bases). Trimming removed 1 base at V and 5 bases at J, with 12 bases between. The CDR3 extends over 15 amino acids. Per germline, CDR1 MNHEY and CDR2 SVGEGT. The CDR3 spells CASSYYGQLYQPQHF. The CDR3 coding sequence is TGTGCCAGCAGTTACTACGGACAGTTATATCAGCCCCAGCATTTT.

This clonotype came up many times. This CDR3 is CASNYASGSASEQYF. CDR3 nucleotides: TGTGCCAGCAACTACGCTAGCGGGTCCGCCTCCGAGCAGTACTTC. J is TRBJ2-7 and V is TRBV2; TRBD2 matches 8 bases. The CDR3 spans 15 residues. Losses at the gene ends were 7 bases for V and 6 bases for J; bases not matched to a gene: 14. Per the germline V gene, CDR1 is SNHLY and CDR2 is FYNNEI.

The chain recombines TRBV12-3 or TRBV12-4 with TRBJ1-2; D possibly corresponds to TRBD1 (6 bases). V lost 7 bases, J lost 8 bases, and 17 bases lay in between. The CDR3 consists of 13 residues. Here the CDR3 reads CASTLTGGRGYTF. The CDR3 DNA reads TGTGCCAGCACTTTGACCGGGGGCAGGGGCTACACCTTC.

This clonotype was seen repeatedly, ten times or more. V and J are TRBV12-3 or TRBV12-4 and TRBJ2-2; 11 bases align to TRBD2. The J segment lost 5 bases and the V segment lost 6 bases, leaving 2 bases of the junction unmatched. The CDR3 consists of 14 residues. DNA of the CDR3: TGTGCCAGCAGCACTAGCGGGAGAACCGGGGAGCTGTTTTTT. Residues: CASSTSGRTGELFF.

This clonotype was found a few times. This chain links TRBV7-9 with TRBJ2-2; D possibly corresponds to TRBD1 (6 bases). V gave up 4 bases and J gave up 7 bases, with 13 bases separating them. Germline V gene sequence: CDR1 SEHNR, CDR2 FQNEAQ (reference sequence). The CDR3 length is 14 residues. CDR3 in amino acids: CASSSETGIGELFF. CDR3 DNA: TGTGCCAGCAGCTCAGAGACAGGAATCGGGGAGCTGTTTTTT.

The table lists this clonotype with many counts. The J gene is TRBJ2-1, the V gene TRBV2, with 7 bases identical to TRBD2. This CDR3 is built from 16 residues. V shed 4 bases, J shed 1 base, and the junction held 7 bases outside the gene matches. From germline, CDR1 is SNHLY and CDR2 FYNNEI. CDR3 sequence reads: CASSGSGGHSYNEQFF. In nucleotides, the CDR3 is TGTGCCAGCAGTGGCTCGGGAGGCCATTCCTACAATGAGCAGTTCTTC.

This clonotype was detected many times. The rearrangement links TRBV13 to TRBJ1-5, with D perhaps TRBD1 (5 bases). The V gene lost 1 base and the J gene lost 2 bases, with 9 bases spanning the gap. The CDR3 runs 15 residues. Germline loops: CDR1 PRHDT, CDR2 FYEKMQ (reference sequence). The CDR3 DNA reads TGTGCCAGCAGCTTAGCGGGGGAGGGCAATCAGCCCCAGCATTTT. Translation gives CASSLAGEGNQPQHF.

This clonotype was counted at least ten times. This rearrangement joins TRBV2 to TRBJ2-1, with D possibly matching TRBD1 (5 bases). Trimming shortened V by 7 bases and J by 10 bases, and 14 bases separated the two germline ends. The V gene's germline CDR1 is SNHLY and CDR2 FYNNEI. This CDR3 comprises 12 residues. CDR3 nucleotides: TGTGCCAGCAACCCGGACATACAAGAGCAGTTCTTC. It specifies CASNPDIQEQFF.

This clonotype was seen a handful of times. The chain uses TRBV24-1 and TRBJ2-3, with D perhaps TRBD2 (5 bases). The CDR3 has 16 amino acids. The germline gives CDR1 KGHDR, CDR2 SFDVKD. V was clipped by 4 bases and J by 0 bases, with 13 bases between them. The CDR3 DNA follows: TGTGCCACCAGTGACTCTTTGAGGGCCAGCACAGATACGCAGTATTTT. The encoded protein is CATSDSLRASTDTQYF.

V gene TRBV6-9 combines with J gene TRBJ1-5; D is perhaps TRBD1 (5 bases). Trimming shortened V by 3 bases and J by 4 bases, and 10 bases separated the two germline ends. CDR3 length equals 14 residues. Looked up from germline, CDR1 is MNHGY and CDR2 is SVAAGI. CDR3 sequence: CASSYGGFNQPQHF. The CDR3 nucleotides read TGTGCCAGCAGTTACGGGGGTTTTAATCAGCCCCAGCATTTT.

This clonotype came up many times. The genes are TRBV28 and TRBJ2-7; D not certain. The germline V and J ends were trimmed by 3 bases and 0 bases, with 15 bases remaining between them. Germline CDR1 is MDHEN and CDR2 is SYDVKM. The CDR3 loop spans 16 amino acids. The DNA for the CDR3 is TGTGCCAGCAGTTTCCCCCTGGACGGCAGCTCCTACGAGCAGTACTTC. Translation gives CASSFPLDGSSYEQYF.

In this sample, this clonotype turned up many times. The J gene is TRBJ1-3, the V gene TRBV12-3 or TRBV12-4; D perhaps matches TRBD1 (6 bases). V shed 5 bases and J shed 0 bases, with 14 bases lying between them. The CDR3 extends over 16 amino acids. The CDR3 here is CASSPSRTVSGNTIYF. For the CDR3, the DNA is TGTGCCAGCAGTCCCAGCCGGACAGTCTCTGGAAACACCATATATTTT.

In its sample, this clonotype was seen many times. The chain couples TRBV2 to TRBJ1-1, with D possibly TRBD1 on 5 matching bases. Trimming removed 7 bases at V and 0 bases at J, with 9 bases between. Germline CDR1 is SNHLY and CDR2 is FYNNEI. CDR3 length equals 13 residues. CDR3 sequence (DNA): TGTGCCAGCAACCGGGACCTGAACACTGAAGCTTTCTTT. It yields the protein CASNRDLNTEAFF.

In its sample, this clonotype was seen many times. In DNA, the CDR3 is TGCAGCGTTGAAGATCCAGGGCGGTGGGACACTGAAGCTTTCTTT. It codes for CSVEDPGRWDTEAFF. The chain has TRBV29-1 and TRBJ1-1; tentative D call: TRBD1 (5 bases). The V and J ends lost 0 bases and 3 bases respectively, with 14 bases between them. Looked up from germline, CDR1 is SQVTM and CDR2 is ANQGSEA. CDR3 length: 15 amino acids.

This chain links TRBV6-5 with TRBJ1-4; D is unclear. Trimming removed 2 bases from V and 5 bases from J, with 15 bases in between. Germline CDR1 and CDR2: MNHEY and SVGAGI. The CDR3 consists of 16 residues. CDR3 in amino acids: CASSYRARGQNEKLFF. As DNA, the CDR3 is TGTGCCAGCAGTTACAGGGCTAGAGGCCAAAATGAAAAACTGTTTTTT.

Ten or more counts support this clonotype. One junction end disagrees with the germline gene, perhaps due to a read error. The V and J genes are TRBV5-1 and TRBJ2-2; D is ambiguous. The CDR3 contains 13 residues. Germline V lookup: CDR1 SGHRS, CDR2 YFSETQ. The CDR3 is CASSSKNTGELFF. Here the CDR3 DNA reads TGTGCCAGCAGCTCAAAGAACACCGGGGAGCTGTTTTTT.

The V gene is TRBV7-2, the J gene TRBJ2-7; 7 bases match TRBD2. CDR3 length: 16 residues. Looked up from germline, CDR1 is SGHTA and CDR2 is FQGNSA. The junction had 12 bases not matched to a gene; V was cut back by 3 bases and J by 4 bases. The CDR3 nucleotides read TGTGCCAGCAGCTTGTCCCTAGGACTAGGAAAGTACGAGCAGTACTTC. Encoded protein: CASSLSLGLGKYEQYF.